The 2 T cell receptor beta chains below all came from one sample that was sequenced in a study of shared clonotypes between healthy human individuals. Produced via immunoSEQ multiplex PCR; TCRdb's table is partial and in-frame only. The table lists around 500,000 clones, 70% to 80% of them singletons. The specimen was PBMCs. The source is a woman in her thirties or forties in good health. Some clones in this sample may be carry-over from other donors' samples.

Remarks on this clone: This CDR3 is also generated by other DNA sequences in the sample. The rearrangement links TRBV7-3 to TRBJ2-1; 11 nucleotides match TRBD2. CDR1 SGHTA and CDR2 FQGTGA come from the germline V gene. This CDR3 spans 14 amino acids. Trimming took 6 bases from V and 4 from J; bases not matched to a gene: 2. CDR3 loop: CASSPSGRYNEQFF. The CDR3 bases are TGTGCCAGCAGTCCTAGCGGGAGGTACAATGAGCAGTTCTTC.

The chain uses TRBV5-4 and TRBJ1-2; D is possibly TRBD1 (5 bases). V was cut by 4 bases and J by 8 bases, with 15 bases left in between. Looked up from germline, CDR1 is SGHNT and CDR2 is YYREEE (reference sequence). The CDR3 is 13 residues long. CDR3 region: CASSPGSGTGYTF. As DNA, the CDR3 is TGTGCCAGCAGCCCAGGTTCCGGGACCGGCTACACCTTC.